The clone carrying this TCR beta chain was detected only a few times. This entry belongs to a study of blood T cell repertoires in COVID-19. Study-level information: COVID-19 samples from acute and convalescent phases originated in the United States, Italy and Spain.

As originally analysed: Reference gene primer amplification gave estimated nucleated cell counts. Assay: immunoSEQ multiplex PCR; the TCRdb copy retains only in-frame clones and omits some. The V and J calls and clone size come from that table; D and trimming were worked out from the DNA. The sample has some 120,000 clones, more than 65% seen once. Trimming removed 7 bases from V and 9 bases from J; junction bases left unmatched: 9. The CDR3 totals 14 residues. Germline V gives CDR1 KGHDR, CDR2 SFDVKD. The source material was peripheral blood. The chain uses TRBV24-1 and TRBJ2-1; 9 bases fit TRBD2. This TCR came from a woman in her 70s with acute or convalescent COVID-19. In DNA, the CDR3 is TGTGCCACCAGGGCTAGCGGGAAGGTGGGTGAGCAGTTCTTC. Its translation is CATRASGKVGEQFF.